These T cell receptor beta chains were read from a single sample in a study of shared clonotypes between healthy human individuals. Method: immunoSEQ multiplex PCR; TCRdb's copy keeps in-frame clones and lacks some. The table lists about 1.1 million clones, approximately 77% of them singletons. Sequencing input: memory CD4+ T cells from PBMCs. These receptors were taken from a man aged 18 to 29 in good health. Some clones in this sample may be carry-over from other donors' samples. Each CDR3 is given with its conserved first and last residue. A D gene is named only where the DNA matches it firmly. Only part of the rows carry a size: once, few, many, or a class if the clone is expanded.

TRBV19	.	TRBD1	TRBJ1-5	TGTGCCAGTAGTATAGATCTTTCCAGGGGGCAACGAGGCAATCAGCCCCAGCATTTT	CASSIDLSRGQRGNQPQHF
TRBV5-1	.	TRBD1	TRBJ1-2	TGCGCCAGCAGCTTGGACCCACAGGGGAGCGATGGCTACACCTTC	CASSLDPQGSDGYTF
TRBV5-1	.	TRBD1	TRBJ1-4	TGCGCCAGCAGCTTCCGACAGGGTTTGAATGAAAAACTGTTTTTT	CASSFRQGLNEKLFF
TRBV2	.	TRBD2	TRBJ2-1	TGTGCCAGCAGGGGGGGACTAGCGGGATTCTACAATGAGCAGTTCTTC	CASRGGLAGFYNEQFF
TRBV29-1	few	TRBD1	TRBJ2-3	TGCAGCGTTGGGCAGGGGGGCACAGATACGCAGTATTTT	CSVGQGGTDTQYF
TRBV9	.	.	TRBJ1-1	TGTGCCAGCAGCGTAGAGCCGGGGTTTCCCTCTGAAGCTTTCTTT	CASSVEPGFPSEAFF
TRBV6-1	.	.	TRBJ1-2	TGTGCCAGCAGTGAATGGGGGTACTATGGCTACACCTTC	CASSEWGYYGYTF
TRBV9	.	TRBD1	TRBJ2-7	TGTGCCAGCAGCGGACTCGGGACAGACGCCTACGAGCAGTACTTC	CASSGLGTDAYEQYF
TRBV28	.	TRBD1	TRBJ1-1	TGTGCCAGCAGTTTCGCAGGGGGAGCTTTCTTT	CASSFAGGAFF
TRBV5-1	.	.	TRBJ2-7	TGCGCCAGCAGCTTGGCCATTCAACTGCGCCACGAGCAGTACTTC	CASSLAIQLRHEQYF
TRBV28	.	.	TRBJ2-7	TGTGCCAGCACCCCGCCGGATGGGCGAGCTAGTTACGAGCAGTACTTC	CASTPPDGRASYEQYF
TRBV5-8	.	TRBD1	TRBJ1-2	TGTGCCAGCAGCTTTTGGACAGGAATTTACACCTTC	CASSFWTGIYTF
TRBV7-2	.	.	TRBJ2-3	TGTGCCAGCAGGTCTGAGGGGATAACCCCCACAGATACGCAGTATTTT	CASRSEGITPTDTQYF
TRBV5-5	few	.	TRBJ2-7	TGTGCCAGCAGCTCACACCCCGGGGGCTACGAGCAGTACTTC	CASSSHPGGYEQYF
TRBV7-9	.	TRBD2	TRBJ2-5	TGTGCCAGCAGCGGGACTAGCGGGAGATTAGAGACCCAGTACTTC	CASSGTSGRLETQYF
TRBV28	.	.	TRBJ1-5	TGTGCCAGCAGTGGGATTTATCAGCCCCAGCATTTT	CASSGIYQPQHF
TRBV23-1	.	TRBD1	TRBJ2-6	TGCGCCAGCAGTCAATATGGCCAGGGGGCCTCTGGGGCCAACGTCCTGACTTTC	CASSQYGQGASGANVLTF
TRBV5-4	few	TRBD2	TRBJ2-7	TGTGCCAGCAGCCCACTAGCGGGAGCCTCCGTGTCCGAGCAGTACTTC	CASSPLAGASVSEQYF
TRBV19	.	TRBD1	TRBJ1-2	TGTGCCAGTACCGGCACCGGGACAGGGAACTATGGCTACACCTTC	CASTGTGTGNYGYTF
TRBV30	.	TRBD1	TRBJ2-2	TGTGCCTGGAGGGGACAGCCGGGCACCGGGGAGCTGTTTTTT	CAWRGQPGTGELFF
TRBV11-2	.	.	TRBJ1-1	TGTGCCAGCAGCTTAGATCGGGGGACTGAAGCTTTCTTT	CASSLDRGTEAFF
TRBV5-1	.	.	TRBJ2-2	TGCGCCAGCAGCTTGCTTCGGAACACCGGGGAGCTGTTTTTT	CASSLLRNTGELFF
TRBV29-1	.	.	TRBJ1-1	TGCAGCGTTAAACAGGGAGCCGAAGCTTTCTTT	CSVKQGAEAFF